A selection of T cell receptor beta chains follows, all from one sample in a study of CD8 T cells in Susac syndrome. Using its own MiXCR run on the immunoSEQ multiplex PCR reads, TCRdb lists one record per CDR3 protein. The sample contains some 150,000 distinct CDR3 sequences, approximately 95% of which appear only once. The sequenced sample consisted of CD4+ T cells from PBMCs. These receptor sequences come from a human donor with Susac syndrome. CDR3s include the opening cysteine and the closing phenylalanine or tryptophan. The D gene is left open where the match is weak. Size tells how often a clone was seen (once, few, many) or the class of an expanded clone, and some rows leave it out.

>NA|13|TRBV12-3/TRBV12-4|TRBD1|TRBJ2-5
TGTGCCAGCAGTAGGACAGGGTTAAAGACCCAGTACTTC
CASSRTGLKTQYF
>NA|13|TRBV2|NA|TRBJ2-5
TGTGCCAGCAGTGCCCAGACTTACCAGACCCAGTACTTC
CASSAQTYQTQYF
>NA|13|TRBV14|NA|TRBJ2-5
TGTGCCAGCAGCCAAGAAGGGTGGCGGACCCAGTACTTC
CASSQEGWRTQYF
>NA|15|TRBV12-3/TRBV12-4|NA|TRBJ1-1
TGTGCCAGCAGTTTAAGGGCCAGGAAGAACACTGAAGCTTTCTTT
CASSLRARKNTEAFF
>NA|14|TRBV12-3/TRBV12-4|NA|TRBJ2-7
TGTGCCAGCAGTTACCACCCAGGGCGCAACGAGCAGTACTTC
CASSYHPGRNEQYF
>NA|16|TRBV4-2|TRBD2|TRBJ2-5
TGTGCCAGCAGCCAAGGGACTAGCAATAACCAAGAGACCCAGTACTTC
CASSQGTSNNQETQYF
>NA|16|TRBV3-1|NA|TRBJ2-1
TGTGCCAGCAGCCAAGGTGGGGGGCGGACTTACAATGAGCAGTTCTTC
CASSQGGGRTYNEQFF
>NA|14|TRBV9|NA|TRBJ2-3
TGTGCCAGCAGCGCGCCCTCCAGGGCAGATACGCAGTATTTT
CASSAPSRADTQYF
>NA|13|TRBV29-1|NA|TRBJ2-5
TGCAGCACCGGCCAGGGGTTTATTGAGACCCAGTACTTC
CSTGQGFIETQYF
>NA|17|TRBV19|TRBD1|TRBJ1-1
TGTGCCAGCTGGGGCCCCGACAGGGGGCGAATGAACACTGAAGCTTTCTTT
CASWGPDRGRMNTEAFF
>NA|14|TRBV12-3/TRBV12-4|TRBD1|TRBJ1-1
TGTGCCAGCAATCTTGACAGGGTAGCCACTGAAGCTTTCTTT
CASNLDRVATEAFF
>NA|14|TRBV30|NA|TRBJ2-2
TGTGCCTGGAGTGTAGAGCCGCACACCGGGGAGCTGTTTTTT
CAWSVEPHTGELFF
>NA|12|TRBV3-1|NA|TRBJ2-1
TGTGCCAGCAGCCGGGGGGCGGGTGAGCAGTTCTTC
CASSRGAGEQFF
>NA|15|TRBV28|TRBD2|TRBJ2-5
TGTGCCAGCAGGCCTCCGGGACTAGGACAAGAGACCCAGTACTTC
CASRPPGLGQETQYF
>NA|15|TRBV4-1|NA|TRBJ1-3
TGCGCCAGCAGCCAAGAAACCAGGGTGTCGAACACCATATATTTT
CASSQETRVSNTIYF
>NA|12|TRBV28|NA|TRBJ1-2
TGTGCCAGCAGTTTACGCCAGTATGGCTACACCTTC
CASSLRQYGYTF
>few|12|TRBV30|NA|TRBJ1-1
TGTGCCTGGGAGACCCTCGGGACTGAAGCTTTCTTT
CAWETLGTEAFF
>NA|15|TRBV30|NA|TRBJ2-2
TGTGCCTGGAGTGTAAGACAGGTTCGGACCGGGGAGCTGTTTTTT
CAWSVRQVRTGELFF
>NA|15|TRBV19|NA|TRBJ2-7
TGTGCCAGTAGTACGTGGCGGCAGGGTCTTGGCGAGCAGTACTTC
CASSTWRQGLGEQYF
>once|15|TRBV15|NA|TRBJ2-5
TGTGCCACCAGCAGCGCCCGCCTAGGGCGCGAGACCCAGTACTTC
CATSSARLGRETQYF
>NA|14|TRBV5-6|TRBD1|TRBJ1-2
TGTGCCAGCAGCAAGGACAGGGGGAGAATAGGCTACACCTTC
CASSKDRGRIGYTF
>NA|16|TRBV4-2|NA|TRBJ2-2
TGTGCCAGCAGCCAAGAATGGGGGCTAGGCACCGGGGAGCTGTTTTTT
CASSQEWGLGTGELFF
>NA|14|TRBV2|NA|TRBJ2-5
TGTGCCAGCAGAAAACCCGCAGGCCAAGAGACCCAGTACTTC
CASRKPAGQETQYF
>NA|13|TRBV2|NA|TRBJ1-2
TGTGCCAGCAGTGTCATGAATGGGAACGGCTACACCTTC
CASSVMNGNGYTF
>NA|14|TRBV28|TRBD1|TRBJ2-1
TGTGCCAGCAGTTTAAACAGGGGAACGAATGAGCAGTTCTTC
CASSLNRGTNEQFF
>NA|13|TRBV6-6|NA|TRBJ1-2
TGTGCCAGCAGTTACTACGGGGACTATGGCTACACCTTC
CASSYYGDYGYTF
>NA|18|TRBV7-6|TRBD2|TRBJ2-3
TGTGCCAGCAGATACACGCCGGGACTAGCGGTTTACACAGATACGCAGTATTTT
CASRYTPGLAVYTDTQYF
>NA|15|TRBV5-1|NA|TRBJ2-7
TGCGCCAGCAGTTCGATTCCCGGGACCTCATACGAGCAGTACTTC
CASSSIPGTSYEQYF
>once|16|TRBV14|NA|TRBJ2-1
TGTGCCAGCAGCCAAGATTACAGCCGACGAATCAATGAGCAGTTCTTC
CASSQDYSRRINEQFF
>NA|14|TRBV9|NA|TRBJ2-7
TGTGCCAGCAGCGTAAGCCAGGGGCCCTACGAGCAGTACTTC
CASSVSQGPYEQYF